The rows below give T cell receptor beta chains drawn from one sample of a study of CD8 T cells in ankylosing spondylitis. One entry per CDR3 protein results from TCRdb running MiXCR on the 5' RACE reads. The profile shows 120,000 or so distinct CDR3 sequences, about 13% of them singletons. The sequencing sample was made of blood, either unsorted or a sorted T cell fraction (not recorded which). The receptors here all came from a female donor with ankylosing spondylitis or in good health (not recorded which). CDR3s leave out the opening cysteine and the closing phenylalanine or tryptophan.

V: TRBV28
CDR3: ASSSPLGQGHRYT

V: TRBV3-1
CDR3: ASSSRYNSPLH

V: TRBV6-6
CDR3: ASSYPRPEGNQPQH

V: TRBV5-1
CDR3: ASSSAEGNYGYT

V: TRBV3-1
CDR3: ASSQGATSNQPQH

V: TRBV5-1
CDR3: ASSPTSGGAARGSYNEQF

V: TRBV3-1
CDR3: ASTRGSGEETQY

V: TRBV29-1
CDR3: SGYTREEKLF

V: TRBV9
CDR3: ASSVGTGFAANVLT

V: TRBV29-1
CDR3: SVEGGSGRLTDTQY

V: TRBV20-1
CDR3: SARGDITNTGELF

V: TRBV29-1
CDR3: SVEEGDRGRRKYGHT

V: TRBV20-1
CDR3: SARDARGSAGYT

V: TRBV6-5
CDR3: ASSYEFRTEAF

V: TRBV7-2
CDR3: ASSLGLVQGAYEQF

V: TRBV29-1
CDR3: SATSGEGEQF

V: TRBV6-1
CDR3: ASSTPGQADYGYT

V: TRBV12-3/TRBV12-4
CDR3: ASSLGTEFSNQPQH

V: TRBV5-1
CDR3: ASSLAGTPYNEQF

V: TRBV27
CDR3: ASSPLAVSGTDTQY

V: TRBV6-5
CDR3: ASSYGGSSYNEQF

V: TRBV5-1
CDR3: ASSSGKGLAGQETQY

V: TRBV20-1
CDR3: SAEDRVAQF

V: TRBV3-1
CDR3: ASSPRGGGYNEQF

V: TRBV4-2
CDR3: ASSQDGAGGPGEQY

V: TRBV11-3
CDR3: ASSFSYSYNEQF

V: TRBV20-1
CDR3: SAPGGEGNQPQH

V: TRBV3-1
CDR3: ASSQGPKGSYEQY

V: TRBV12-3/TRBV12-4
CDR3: ASSLADRTEAF

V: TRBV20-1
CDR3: SARYSMNTEAF

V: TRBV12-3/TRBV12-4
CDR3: ASSAAVPGTGGKETQY

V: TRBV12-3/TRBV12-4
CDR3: ASSLRNSVSGANVLT

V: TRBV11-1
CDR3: ASSPSSTSGVSYNEQF

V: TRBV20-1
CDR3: SAVSGASYNEQF

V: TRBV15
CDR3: ATSTGQGSEAF

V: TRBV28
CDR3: ASSPGQGRWNQPQH

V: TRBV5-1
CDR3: ASSLGPGGRGIQETQY

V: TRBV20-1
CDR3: SARDLRALKPTDTQY

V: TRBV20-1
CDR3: SAWTVSGNTIY